Following are 4 T cell receptor beta chains from one sample sequenced in a study of early stage breast cancer tumors. Produced via immunoSEQ multiplex PCR; TCRdb's table is partial and in-frame only. The sample carries approximately 10,000 clones, about two thirds recorded once. Source material: breast tumor tissue. Source of these receptors: a person in their 40s with breast cancer.

The J gene is TRBJ2-7, the V gene TRBV18; the D is unclear. Germline V CDR1 and CDR2: KGHSH, LQKENI. Trimming pared 2 bases from V and 7 bases from J, leaving 12 bases between. The CDR3 runs 13 residues. CDR3 protein: CASSPGSGGEQYF. CDR3 DNA sequence: TGTGCCAGCTCACCAGGCAGTGGTGGAGAGCAGTACTTC.

The chain carries TRBV7-8 and TRBJ2-3, with 7 bases matching TRBD1. This CDR3 is built from 15 residues. The junction had 7 bases not matched to a gene; V was cut back by 3 bases and J by 4 bases. Germline CDR1 reads SGHVS; CDR2 reads FQNEAQ. This CDR3 reads CASSFDRVGADTQYF. For the CDR3, the DNA is TGTGCCAGCAGCTTTGACAGGGTTGGTGCAGATACGCAGTATTTT.

The chain joins TRBV5-1 to TRBJ2-6; D may be TRBD2 (6 bases). The ends were cut back, 4 bases at V and 0 bases at J, with 11 bases in the middle. CDR3 length equals 16 residues. CDR1 is SGHRS, CDR2 YFSETQ, per germline. CDR3 coding DNA: TGCGCCAGCAGCAGGGCGCGGGACTCTGGGGCCAACGTCCTGACTTTC. The encoded protein is CASSRARDSGANVLTF.

CDR3 in amino acids: CAWMRPDTQYF. The DNA for the CDR3 is TGTGCCTGGATGAGACCAGATACGCAGTATTTT. The chain carries TRBV30 and TRBJ2-3; D remains ambiguous. The CDR3 length is 11 residues. V lost 4 bases, J lost 4 bases, and 6 bases lay in between. Germline CDR1 GTSNPN, CDR2 SVGIG (reference sequence).